The rows below give T cell receptor beta chains drawn from one sample of a study of CD8+CD57+ T cells in acquired aplastic anemia. Each CDR3 protein is one row after TCRdb ran MiXCR on the reads. The sample shows 150,000 to 200,000 distinct CDR3 sequences, about three fifths of them seen only once. Sequencing input: sorted CD4+, CD8+, or CD8+CD57+ T cells (not recorded which) from PBMCs. These receptors were collected from a human donor with severe aplastic anemia or a healthy control (not recorded which). CDR3s include the opening cysteine and the closing phenylalanine or tryptophan. D genes are given only for firm matches. Where a row states a size, it is once, few, many or the class of an expanded clone; other rows omit it.

j_call | d_call | clone_size | v_call | cdr3_nt | cdr3_aa
TRBJ1-1 | - | - | TRBV29-1 | TGCAGCGTTGTAGGGACACCGAACACTGAAGCTTTCTTT | CSVVGTPNTEAFF
TRBJ2-5 | - | - | TRBV7-2 | TGTGCCAGCAGCTTATATAGTGGGGCAGGGCAAGAGACCCAGTACTTC | CASSLYSGAGQETQYF
TRBJ2-7 | TRBD2 | few | TRBV15 | TGTGCCACCAGCAGAGGGACTAGCGGGAGGGCCGTCGACGAGCAGTACTTC | CATSRGTSGRAVDEQYF
TRBJ2-7 | - | once | TRBV19 | TGTGCCAGTAGTATGCTAGGGATCTGCGAGCAGTACTTC | CASSMLGICEQYF
TRBJ1-6 | - | - | TRBV27 | TGTGCCAGCACCCCCGGTACCTATAATTCACCCCTCCACTTT | CASTPGTYNSPLHF
TRBJ2-3 | - | once | TRBV9 | TGTGCCAGCAGCGTAAGGACTACCACAGATACGCAGTATTTT | CASSVRTTTDTQYF
TRBJ2-7 | TRBD2 | - | TRBV9 | TGTGCCAGCAGCGTAGGGGTCGGGGGGGGCTACGAGCAGTACTTC | CASSVGVGGGYEQYF
TRBJ1-1 | - | many | TRBV30 | TGTGCCTGGAGTGTAATAAGGAGCACTGAAGCTTTCTTT | CAWSVIRSTEAFF
TRBJ2-7 | - | - | TRBV29-1 | TGCAGCGTTGGGTTCGGCAGCGGAGGATACGAGCAGTACTTC | CSVGFGSGGYEQYF
TRBJ2-5 | TRBD1 | - | TRBV7-2 | TGTGCCAGCAGCCAATCAGGGGGCGAGACCCAGTACTTC | CASSQSGGETQYF
TRBJ2-2 | TRBD2 | - | TRBV7-3 | TGTGCCAGCAGCCCTAGCGGGAGGAACACCGGGGAGCTGTTTTTT | CASSPSGRNTGELFF
TRBJ2-5 | TRBD2 | - | TRBV20-1 | TGCAGTGCCGGCAGCGGGGGATCCTTCCAAGAGACCCAGTACTTC | CSAGSGGSFQETQYF
TRBJ2-1 | - | - | TRBV28 | TGTGCCAGCAGTCCAAGGGCAGGTTTAAATGAGCAGTTCTTC | CASSPRAGLNEQFF
TRBJ2-7 | - | - | TRBV10-3 | TGTGCCATCAGTGATTCGGACAGTTTGTCCTACGAGCAGTACTTC | CAISDSDSLSYEQYF
TRBJ1-1 | TRBD1 | - | TRBV10-2 | TGCGCCAGCAGTGAAAAGGAGGGGGCGCTTGGCACTGAAGCTTTCTTT | CASSEKEGALGTEAFF
TRBJ1-4 | - | many | TRBV15 | TGTGCCACCAGCCCGGACGAGACTCAAAGGAGTAATGAAAAACTGTTTTTT | CATSPDETQRSNEKLFF